The 4 T cell receptor beta chains presented below share a single source sample, sequenced in a study of cytomegalovirus exposure and HLA in healthy donors. Produced via immunoSEQ multiplex PCR; TCRdb's table is partial and in-frame only. The sample yields 200,000 to 300,000 clones, 90% seen once. The specimen sequenced was PBMCs. The receptors come from a woman in her 30s in good health and CMV-seronegative.

CDR3 amino acids: CSGADSSYNEQFF. CDR3 DNA sequence: TGCAGCGGGGCGGACAGCTCCTACAATGAGCAGTTCTTC. This chain joins TRBV29-1 and TRBJ2-1, with D possibly TRBD1 on 6 matching bases. The CDR3 contains 13 residues. V lost 7 bases and J 0 bases, leaving 10 bases between the germline ends. CDR1 SQVTM and CDR2 ANQGSEA come from the germline V gene.

This clone was seen more than once but under ten times. The V call is TRBV7-3, the J call TRBJ1-1; no definite D call. The CDR3 consists of 13 residues. V was cut by 5 bases and J by 2 bases, with 9 bases left in between. Per the germline V gene, CDR1 is SGHTA and CDR2 is FQGTGA. The CDR3 spells CASSPGPNTEAFF. CDR3 sequence (DNA): TGTGCCAGCAGCCCTGGTCCTAACACTGAAGCTTTCTTT.

This clone is a singleton in its sample. The V and J genes are TRBV11-1 and TRBJ2-7, with D possibly TRBD2 on 6 matching bases. Trimming stripped 5 bases from V and 4 bases from J, with 6 bases between. Germline V gives CDR1 SGHAT, CDR2 FQDESV (reference sequence). The CDR3 spans 11 residues. The CDR3: CASSGGYEQYF. CDR3 coding DNA: TGTGCCAGCAGCGGGGGGTACGAGCAGTACTTC.

The rearrangement joins TRBV10-2 to TRBJ2-7; D may be TRBD1 (6 bases). This CDR3 region has 13 residues. Germline V CDR1 and CDR2: WSHSY, SAAADI. V was clipped by 7 bases and J by 2 bases, with 12 bases between them. The CDR3 coding sequence is TGCGCCAGCATCAAGAAGGGGGCCTACGAGCAGTACTTC. Residues: CASIKKGAYEQYF.